These 14 T cell receptor beta chains were all obtained from the same sample, sequenced in a study of shared clonotypes between healthy human individuals. TCRdb's copy holds only in-frame clones and misses some; the assay was immunoSEQ multiplex PCR. The repertoire holds 450,000 to 500,000 clones, with 70% to 80% as singletons. Sequencing was carried out using PBMCs. The source of these receptors is a woman in her thirties or forties in good health. Some clones in this sample may be carry-over from other donors' samples.

The chain links TRBV2 to TRBJ2-6, with D tentatively TRBD1 (5 bases). Germline V gene data show CDR1 as SNHLY and CDR2 as FYNNEI. V gave up 6 bases and J gave up 0 bases, with 6 bases separating them. The CDR3 covers 14 residues. The CDR3 sequence is CASRDSSGANVLTF. In DNA form, the CDR3 reads TGTGCCAGCAGAGACAGCTCTGGGGCCAACGTCCTGACTTTC.

V and J are TRBV10-2 and TRBJ2-7; 9 positions agree with TRBD2. Germline CDR1 and CDR2: WSHSY and SAAADI. The CDR3 consists of 14 residues. V shed 7 bases, J shed 3 bases, and the junction held 7 bases outside the gene matches. The CDR3 DNA reads as TGCGCCAGCAAGGTAGCGGGAGAGGTCTACGAGCAGTACTTC. Translating gives CASKVAGEVYEQYF.

The chain combines TRBV2 with TRBJ2-2, with 10 bases identical to TRBD2. V trimming: 5 bases; J trimming: 3 bases; junction bases outside the gene matches: 9. CDR3 length: 17 amino acids. CDR1 is SNHLY, CDR2 FYNNEI, per germline. Written as DNA, the CDR3 is TGTGCCAGCAGTTGGGCTAGCGGGAGTAAGCACACCGGGGAGCTGTTTTTT. The encoded protein is CASSWASGSKHTGELFF. The full variable domain, completed using reference TRBV2 and TRBJ2-2, is EPEVTQTPSHQVTQMGQEVILRCVPISNHLYFYWYRQILGQKVEFLVSFYNNEISEKSEIFDDQFSVERPDGSNFTLKIRSTKLEDSAMYFCASSWASGSKHTGELFFGEGSRLTVL.

This clone was observed a handful of times. This sequence joins TRBV2 and TRBJ2-2, with 14 bases lining up with TRBD2. V was pared by 6 bases and J by 6 bases, with 6 bases of the junction left unmatched. CDR1 is SNHLY, CDR2 FYNNEI, per germline. CDR3 length equals 16 residues. CDR3 DNA sequence: TGTGCCAGCAGGGGGGGACTAGCGGGAGCTCCCGGGGAGCTGTTTTTT. This gives the protein CASRGGLAGAPGELFF. The full variable domain, with the rest looked up from reference TRBV2 and TRBJ2-2, is EPEVTQTPSHQVTQMGQEVILRCVPISNHLYFYWYRQILGQKVEFLVSFYNNEISEKSEIFDDQFSVERPDGSNFTLKIRSTKLEDSAMYFCASRGGLAGAPGELFFGEGSRLTVL.

The chain joins TRBV6-5 to TRBJ1-1; possibly TRBD1 for D (5 bases). V dropped 0 bases and J dropped 4 bases, with 12 bases sitting between them. This CDR3 is built from 15 residues. From germline, CDR1 is MNHEY and CDR2 SVGAGI. The DNA for the CDR3 is TGTGCCAGCAGTTACTCGAAGTGGGGCAGCACTGAAGCTTTCTTT. This sequence encodes CASSYSKWGSTEAFF.

With respect to this clone: This likely came from a read error, as a far larger clone is one base away. This chain links TRBV7-9 with TRBJ2-2; possibly TRBD2 for D (5 bases). The CDR3 runs 13 residues. Germline assignment: CDR1 SEHNR and CDR2 FQNEAQ (reference sequence). The CDR3 spells CASSFDYTGELSF. The CDR3 DNA reads as TGTGCCAGCAGCTTTGATTACACCGGGGAGCTGTCTTTT.

CDR3 residues: CASSAEPGSNYGYTF. The DNA of the CDR3 is TGTGCCAGCAGCGCAGAGCCAGGGTCTAACTATGGCTACACCTTC. The chain employs TRBV7-6 and TRBJ1-2; possible D gene TRBD1, 5 bases. The V gene's germline CDR1 is SGHVS and CDR2 FNYEAQ. The CDR3 is 15 residues long. V lost 5 bases and J 0 bases, leaving 13 bases between the germline ends.

The gene calls are TRBV14 and TRBJ1-2; D gene ambiguous. CDR3 length equals 13 residues. CDR1 SGHDN and CDR2 FVKESK come from the germline V gene. V was cut by 0 bases and J by 6 bases, with 8 bases left in between. For the CDR3, the DNA is TGTGCCAGCAGCCAAGAGAGGGTAAATGGCTACACCTTC. This sequence encodes CASSQERVNGYTF.

The chain couples TRBV4-3 to TRBJ2-7; unclear D gene. Germline lookup yields CDR1 LGHNA and CDR2 YSLEER. Trimming took off 1 base at V and 3 bases at J, with 7 bases between the two ends. CDR3 length: 13 residues. The CDR3 DNA reads TGCGCCAGCAGCCAAGGCAACGACTACGAGCAGTACTTC. This sequence encodes CASSQGNDYEQYF.

As for this clone: Within the sample, other DNA sequences also encode this same CDR3. The rearrangement uses TRBV18 and TRBJ1-2, with D possibly TRBD1 on 6 matching bases. Deletions cut 3 bases from V and 1 base from J, with 6 bases between. Germline CDR1 reads KGHSH; CDR2 reads LQKENI. The CDR3 sequence is 13 residues long. The CDR3 spells CASSPDSNYGYTF. DNA for the CDR3: TGTGCCAGCTCACCGGACAGTAACTATGGCTACACCTTC.

V usage is TRBV5-1 and J usage is TRBJ2-1, with TRBD1 identical over 7 bases. Trimming cost V 4 bases and J 0 bases; bases outside gene matches: 10. This CDR3 spans 17 amino acids. CDR1 is SGHRS and CDR2 is YFSETQ in the germline V gene. The CDR3 here is CASSPDPPGGSYNEQFF. CDR3 DNA sequence: TGCGCCAGCAGCCCTGATCCTCCAGGGGGCTCCTACAATGAGCAGTTCTTC. Using reference TRBV5-1 and TRBJ2-1 for the parts outside the CDR3, the full variable domain is KAGVTQTPRYLIKTRGQQVTLSCSPISGHRSVSWYQQTPGQGLQFLFEYFSETQRNKGNFPGRFSGRQFSNSRSEMNVSTLELGDSALYLCASSPDPPGGSYNEQFFGPGTRLTVL.

The chain links TRBV5-4 to TRBJ2-7; the D call may be TRBD1 or TRBD2 (5 bases each). Trimming took 1 base from V and 5 from J, leaving 10 bases between them. The germline V gene has CDR1 SGHNT and CDR2 YYREEE (reference sequence). The CDR3 runs to 13 residues. CDR3 sequence reads: CASSLTGTDEQYF. CDR3 bases: TGTGCCAGCAGCTTGACCGGGACGGACGAGCAGTACTTC.

In this sample, this clone turned up a few times. The chain recombines TRBV28 with TRBJ1-4; 9 bases fit TRBD1. This CDR3 region has 15 residues. V was clipped by 7 bases and J by 6 bases; unmatched bases: 9. Germline lookup yields CDR1 MDHEN and CDR2 SYDVKM. CDR3 amino acids: CASNKPGQGYEKLFF. The CDR3, as DNA: TGTGCCAGCAATAAACCGGGACAGGGTTATGAAAAACTGTTTTTT.

As DNA, the CDR3 is TGTGCCAGTAGAGGGGGCGGGACAGGAAGCAATCAGCCCCAGCATTTT. It translates to CASRGGGTGSNQPQHF. The chain has TRBV19 and TRBJ1-5; 8 bases map to TRBD1. There are 16 residues in the CDR3. Germline CDR1 reads LNHDA; CDR2 reads SQIVND (reference sequence). V shed 6 bases, J shed 1 base, and the junction held 8 bases outside the gene matches.